This TCR beta chain was identified during a study of identical twins. This CDR3 is built from 13 residues. CDR1 and CDR2 from the germline V gene are KGHSH and LQKENI. Trimming cost V 4 bases and J 9 bases; bases outside gene matches: 6. TCRdb processed the 5' RACE reads anew with MiXCR; each CDR3 protein has one entry. In the table there are hundreds of thousands of distinct CDR3 sequences, roughly 8% of which are singletons. General study findings and limits: When twins shared out-of-frame alpha sequences, those sequences had excess low generation probability.

As concerns this clonotype: Its cognate antigen is unknown.

In addition, the sample was reused for a study of yellow fever vaccine responses in identical twins.

The sequenced sample was PBMCs. The chain links TRBV18 to TRBJ1-1, with 9 bases identical to TRBD1. This TCR derives from a woman aged 18-35 years in good health. The CDR3 protein is CASSQGTGNKAFF. DNA of the CDR3: TGTGCCAGCTCACAAGGGACAGGGAATAAAGCTTTCTTT.